This T cell receptor beta chain originates from a study of shared clonotypes between healthy human individuals. Study summary: Per donor, three plates held CD4 naive cells, three held CD4 memory, two held CD8 naive and one held CD8 memory. The study's findings and limits: Generation probabilities were higher for clonotypes shared across all four sorted-subset donors than for unshared ones.

On this clone itself: The target antigen is unknown.

Per germline, CDR1 MDHEN and CDR2 SYDVKM. V lost 2 bases and J lost 0, with 8 bases in between. This CDR3 spans 15 amino acids. The authors ran the assay at deep level. Clones were read by immunoSEQ multiplex PCR, and TCRdb kept only the in-frame ones, dropping some. The sample has around 2.3 million clones, roughly 95% seen once. The origin of this receptor is a man between 18 and 29 years old in good health. J is TRBJ1-5 and V is TRBV28; D is possibly TRBD1 (5 bases). Sequences were obtained from naive CD4+ T cells sorted from blood. Subset defined: CD45RA+ positively selected. This CDR3 is CASSLRTLSNQPQHF. CDR3 DNA: TGTGCCAGCAGTTTAAGGACACTTAGCAATCAGCCCCAGCATTTT.